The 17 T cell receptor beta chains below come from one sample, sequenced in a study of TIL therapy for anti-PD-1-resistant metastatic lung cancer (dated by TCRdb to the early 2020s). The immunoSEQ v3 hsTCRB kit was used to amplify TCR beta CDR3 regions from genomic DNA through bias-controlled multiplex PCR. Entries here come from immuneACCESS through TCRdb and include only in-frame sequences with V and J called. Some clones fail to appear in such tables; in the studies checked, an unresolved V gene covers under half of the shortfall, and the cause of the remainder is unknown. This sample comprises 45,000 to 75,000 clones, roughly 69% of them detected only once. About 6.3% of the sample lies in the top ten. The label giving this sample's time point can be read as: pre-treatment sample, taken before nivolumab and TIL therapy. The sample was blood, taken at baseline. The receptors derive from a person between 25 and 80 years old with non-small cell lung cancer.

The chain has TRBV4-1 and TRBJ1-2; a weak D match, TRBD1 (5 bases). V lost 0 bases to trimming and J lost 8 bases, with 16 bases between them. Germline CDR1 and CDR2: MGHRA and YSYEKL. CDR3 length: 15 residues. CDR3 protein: CASSQEGGQGEGYTF. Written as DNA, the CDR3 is TGCGCCAGCAGCCAAGAAGGCGGTCAGGGAGAGGGCTACACCTTC.

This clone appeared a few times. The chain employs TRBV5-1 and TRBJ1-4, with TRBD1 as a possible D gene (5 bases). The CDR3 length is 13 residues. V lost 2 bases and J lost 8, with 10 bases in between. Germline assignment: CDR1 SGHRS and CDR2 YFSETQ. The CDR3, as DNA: TGCGCCAGCAGCTTCGGCAGGGACGAAAAACTGTTTTTT. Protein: CASSFGRDEKLFF.

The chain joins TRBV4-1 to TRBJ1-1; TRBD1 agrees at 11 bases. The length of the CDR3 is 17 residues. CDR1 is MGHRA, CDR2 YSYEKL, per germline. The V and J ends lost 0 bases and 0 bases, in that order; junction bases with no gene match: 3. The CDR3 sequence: CASSQDGTGGMNTEAFF. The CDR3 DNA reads TGCGCCAGCAGCCAAGATGGGACAGGGGGGATGAACACTGAAGCTTTCTTT.

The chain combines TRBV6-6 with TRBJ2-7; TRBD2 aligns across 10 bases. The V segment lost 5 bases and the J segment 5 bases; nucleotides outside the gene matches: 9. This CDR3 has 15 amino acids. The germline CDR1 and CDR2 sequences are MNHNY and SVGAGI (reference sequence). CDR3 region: CASSHRTSGNHEQYF. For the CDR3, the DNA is TGTGCCAGCAGTCACCGGACTAGCGGAAATCACGAGCAGTACTTC.

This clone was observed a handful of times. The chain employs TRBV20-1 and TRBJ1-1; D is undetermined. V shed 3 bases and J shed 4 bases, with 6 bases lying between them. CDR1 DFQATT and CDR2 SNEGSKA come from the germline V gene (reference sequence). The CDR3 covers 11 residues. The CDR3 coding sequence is TGCAGTGCTAGGGAAAGCACTGAAGCTTTCTTT. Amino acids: CSARESTEAFF.

CDR3 sequence reads: CASRGPQGPQHF. As DNA, the CDR3 is TGTGCCAGCAGGGGTCCTCAGGGGCCCCAGCATTTT. The chain combines TRBV28 with TRBJ1-5; weak D call: TRBD1 (5 bases). The CDR3 is made up of 12 amino acids. V lost 6 bases to trimming and J lost 9 bases, with 12 bases between them. Germline CDR1 and CDR2: MDHEN and SYDVKM.

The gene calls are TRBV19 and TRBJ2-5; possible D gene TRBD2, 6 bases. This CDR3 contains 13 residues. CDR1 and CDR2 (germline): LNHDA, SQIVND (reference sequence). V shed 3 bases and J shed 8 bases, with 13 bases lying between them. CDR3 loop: CASSIIGGETQYF. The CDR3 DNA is TGTGCCAGTAGTATCATCGGGGGTGAAACCCAGTACTTC. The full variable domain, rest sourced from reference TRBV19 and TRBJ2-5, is DGGITQSPKYLFRKEGQNVTLSCEQNLNHDAMYWYRQDPGQGLRLIYYSQIVNDFQKGDIAEGYSVSREKKESFPLTVTSAQKNPTAFYLCASSIIGGETQYFGPGTRLLVL.

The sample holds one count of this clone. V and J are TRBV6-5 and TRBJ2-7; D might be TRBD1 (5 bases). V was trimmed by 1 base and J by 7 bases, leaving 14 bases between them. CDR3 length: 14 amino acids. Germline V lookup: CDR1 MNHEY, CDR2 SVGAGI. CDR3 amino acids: CASSYFDQSGEQYF. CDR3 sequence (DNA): TGTGCCAGCAGTTACTTCGACCAATCAGGGGAGCAGTACTTC.

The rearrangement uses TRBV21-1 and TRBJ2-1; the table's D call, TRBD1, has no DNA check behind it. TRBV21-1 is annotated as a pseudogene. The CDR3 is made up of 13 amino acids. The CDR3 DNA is TGTGCCAGCACCCCAAGACAGTACAATGAGCAGTTCTTC. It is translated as CASTPRQYNEQFF.

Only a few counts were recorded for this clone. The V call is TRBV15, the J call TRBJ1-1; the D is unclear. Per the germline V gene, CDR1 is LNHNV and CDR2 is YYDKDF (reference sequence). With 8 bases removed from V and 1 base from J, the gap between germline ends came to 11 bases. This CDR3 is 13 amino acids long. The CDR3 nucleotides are TGTGCCACCCGGGGAATACCGAACACTGAAGCTTTCTTT. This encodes CATRGIPNTEAFF.

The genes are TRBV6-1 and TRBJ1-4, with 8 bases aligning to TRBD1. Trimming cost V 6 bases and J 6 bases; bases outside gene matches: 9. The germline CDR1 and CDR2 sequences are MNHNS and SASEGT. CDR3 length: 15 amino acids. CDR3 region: CASRVGGQGYEKLFF. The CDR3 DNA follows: TGTGCCAGCAGAGTTGGAGGACAGGGATATGAAAAACTGTTTTTT.

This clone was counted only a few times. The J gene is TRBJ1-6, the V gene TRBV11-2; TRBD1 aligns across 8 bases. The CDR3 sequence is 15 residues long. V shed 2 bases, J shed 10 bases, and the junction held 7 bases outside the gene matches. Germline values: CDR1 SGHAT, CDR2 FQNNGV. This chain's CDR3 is CASSLNPGGYSPLHF. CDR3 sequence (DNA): TGTGCCAGCAGCTTAAACCCAGGGGGCTACTCACCCCTCCACTTT.

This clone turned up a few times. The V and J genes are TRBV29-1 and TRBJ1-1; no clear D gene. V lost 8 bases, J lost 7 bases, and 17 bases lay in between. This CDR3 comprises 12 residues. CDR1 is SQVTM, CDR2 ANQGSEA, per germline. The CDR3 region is CSITSSGFEAFF. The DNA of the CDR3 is TGCAGCATTACTTCTTCCGGGTTTGAAGCTTTCTTT.

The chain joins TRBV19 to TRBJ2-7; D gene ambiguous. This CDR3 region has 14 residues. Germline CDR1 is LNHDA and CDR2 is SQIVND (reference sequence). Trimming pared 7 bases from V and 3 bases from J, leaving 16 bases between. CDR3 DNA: TGTGCCAGTACCCCCACCGGAAGTTACTACGAGCAGTACTTC. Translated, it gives CASTPTGSYYEQYF.

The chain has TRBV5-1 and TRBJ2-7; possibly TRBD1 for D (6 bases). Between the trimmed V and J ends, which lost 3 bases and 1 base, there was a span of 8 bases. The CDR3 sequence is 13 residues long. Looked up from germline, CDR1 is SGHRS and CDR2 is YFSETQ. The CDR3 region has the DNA TGCGCCAGCAGCTCCGACAGGTCCTACGAGCAGTACTTC. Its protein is CASSSDRSYEQYF.

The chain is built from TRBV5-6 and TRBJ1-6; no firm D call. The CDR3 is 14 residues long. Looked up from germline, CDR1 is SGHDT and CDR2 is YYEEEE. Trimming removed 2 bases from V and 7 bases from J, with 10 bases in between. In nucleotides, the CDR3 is TGTGCCAGCAGCTTAAACCCGGGAAATTCACCCCTCCACTTT. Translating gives CASSLNPGNSPLHF.

The CDR3 DNA sequence: TGCGCCAGCAGCCAAGATGTGGTTGCGATAAACACTGAAGCTTTCTTT. This sequence encodes CASSQDVVAINTEAFF. The rearrangement uses TRBV4-1 and TRBJ1-1; D gene ambiguous. Germline V gives CDR1 MGHRA, CDR2 YSYEKL. Trimming left V 0 bases short and J 2 bases short, with 13 bases between. The CDR3 loop spans 16 amino acids.